One and the same sample provided the 31 T cell receptor beta chains below, sequenced in a study of blood T cell repertoires in COVID-19. The table came from immunoSEQ multiplex PCR; TCRdb's copy has only in-frame clones and leaves some out. The sample carries more than 70,000 clones, 65% to 90% recorded once. Sequencing input: peripheral blood. Receptors originate from a woman of 80 years or more with acute or convalescent COVID-19.

The chain carries TRBV9 and TRBJ2-1; a possible D gene is TRBD2 (5 bases). The CDR3 contains 15 residues. Trimming shortened V by 0 bases and J by 2 bases, and 9 bases separated the two germline ends. The V gene's germline CDR1 is SGDLS and CDR2 YYNGEE. The DNA of the CDR3 is TGTGCCAGCAGCGTAGGCCCTAGCCCCTACAATGAGCAGTTCTTC. Protein product: CASSVGPSPYNEQFF.

CDR3 in amino acids: CASSLTFSNQPQHF. The CDR3 coding sequence is TGTGCCAGCAGTTTGACTTTCAGCAATCAGCCCCAGCATTTT. The chain joins TRBV28 to TRBJ1-5; D is unclear. Germline CDR1 reads MDHEN; CDR2 reads SYDVKM. This CDR3 has 14 amino acids. V was shortened by 3 bases and J by 1 base, with 7 bases between the two germline ends. The complete variable domain, with remaining parts taken from reference TRBV28 and TRBJ1-5, reads DVKVTQSSRYLVKRTGEKVFLECVQDMDHENMFWYRQDPGLGLRLIYFSYDVKMKEKGDIPEGYSVSREKKERFSLILESASTNQTSMYLCASSLTFSNQPQHFGDGTRLSIL.

CDR3 residues: CASSLRLGVSIYEQYF. CDR3 bases: TGTGCCAGCAGCTTGAGGTTAGGGGTATCAATTTACGAGCAGTACTTC. This chain uses TRBV5-6 with TRBJ2-7, with D possibly matching TRBD1 (5 bases). From germline, CDR1 is SGHDT and CDR2 YYEEEE. Trimming pared 1 base from V and 4 bases from J, leaving 18 bases between. CDR3 size: 16 residues.

This chain uses TRBV20-1 with TRBJ2-3; D remains ambiguous. The V gene's germline CDR1 is DFQATT and CDR2 SNEGSKA (reference sequence). Trimming removed 3 bases from V and 8 bases from J, with 9 bases in between. There are 11 residues in the CDR3. CDR3 bases: TGCAGTGCTAGTTTTGAGCTTACGCAGTATTTT. The encoded protein is CSASFELTQYF.

The chain couples TRBV2 to TRBJ1-2, with TRBD1 as a possible D gene (5 bases). V shed 4 bases and J shed 6 bases, with 15 bases lying between them. The CDR3 consists of 14 residues. Germline V gene lookup returns CDR1 SNHLY and CDR2 FYNNEI. CDR3 sequence: CASSVAAPGNGYTF. CDR3 DNA sequence: TGTGCCAGCAGTGTGGCCGCCCCAGGGAATGGCTACACCTTC.

The sample holds one count of this clone. The chain is built from TRBV18 and TRBJ1-2; 7 bases are a match to TRBD1. Germline assignment: CDR1 KGHSH and CDR2 LQKENI. Trimming at V came to 3 bases and at J to 2 bases, leaving 9 bases not matched to a gene. CDR3 length: 16 residues. The CDR3 nucleotides are TGTGCCAGCTCACCTTTGCCGGGACAGCAAAACTATGGCTACACCTTC. Translated, it gives CASSPLPGQQNYGYTF.

The rearrangement links TRBV6-5 to TRBJ2-1; TRBD2 matches at 14 bases. Germline loops: CDR1 MNHEY, CDR2 SVGAGI. V was clipped by 6 bases and J by 6 bases; unmatched bases: 4. This CDR3 is built from 15 residues. The CDR3 region is CASRTGTSGGNEQFF. The CDR3 region has the DNA TGTGCCAGCAGAACTGGGACTAGCGGGGGCAATGAGCAGTTCTTC.

This sequence joins TRBV2 and TRBJ2-3, with 8 bases identical to TRBD2. This CDR3 is built from 14 residues. Germline CDR1 is SNHLY and CDR2 is FYNNEI. Trimming at V came to 6 bases and at J to 6 bases, leaving 8 bases not matched to a gene. The CDR3 region has the DNA TGTGCCAGCAGCTTAGCGGGGTTGCTGGATACGCAGTATTTT. Translating gives CASSLAGLLDTQYF. The full variable domain, with the rest looked up from reference TRBV2 and TRBJ2-3, is EPEVTQTPSHQVTQMGQEVILRCVPISNHLYFYWYRQILGQKVEFLVSFYNNEISEKSEIFDDQFSVERPDGSNFTLKIRSTKLEDSAMYFCASSLAGLLDTQYFGPGTRLTVL.

The gene calls are TRBV12-3 or TRBV12-4 and TRBJ1-4; D is ambiguous. This CDR3 region has 11 residues. V was pared by 3 bases and J by 11 bases, with 7 bases between. Here the CDR3 DNA reads TGTGCCAGCAGTTTTGGAGGGAAACTGTTTTTT. Translation gives CASSFGGKLFF.

The CDR3 spells CASSGTGQETQYF. CDR3 nucleotides: TGCGCCAGCAGTGGGACAGGGCAAGAGACCCAGTACTTC. This chain connects TRBV10-1 to TRBJ2-5, with 8 bases aligning to TRBD1. Trimming removed 4 bases from V and 2 bases from J; junction bases left unmatched: 0. The CDR3 runs 13 residues. CDR1 is WNHNN, CDR2 SYGVQD, per germline (reference sequence).

The gene calls are TRBV9 and TRBJ1-1, with D possibly being TRBD1 (5 bases). Trimming took off 0 bases at V and 4 bases at J, with 10 bases between the two ends. The CDR3 runs 14 residues. Germline-derived CDR1 and CDR2 are SGDLS and YYNGEE. The CDR3: CASSVDGGSTEAFF. The CDR3, as DNA: TGTGCCAGCAGCGTAGACGGGGGAAGCACTGAAGCTTTCTTT.

V usage is TRBV19 and J usage is TRBJ1-3, with 7 bases matching TRBD1. The J segment lost 5 bases and the V segment lost 2 bases, leaving 6 bases of the junction unmatched. CDR1 is LNHDA and CDR2 is SQIVND in the germline V gene (reference sequence). This CDR3 comprises 15 residues. This CDR3 is CASSIQGGKRNTIYF. The CDR3 bases are TGTGCCAGTAGTATACAGGGGGGCAAAAGAAACACCATATATTTT.

This clone was counted once. V and J are TRBV4-2 and TRBJ2-6; D is possibly TRBD1 (6 bases). Germline CDR1 reads LGHNA; CDR2 reads YNFKEQ. V lost 10 bases to trimming and J lost 0 bases, with 16 bases between them. CDR3 length: 16 residues. The chain's CDR3 is CATYPGQSSGANVLTF. The DNA of the CDR3 is TGTGCCACTTATCCGGGACAAAGCTCTGGGGCCAACGTCCTGACTTTC.

The rearrangement links TRBV6-4 to TRBJ2-5; no definite D call. Germline CDR1 and CDR2: MRHNA and SNTAGT. This CDR3 is built from 17 residues. With 5 bases removed from V and 0 bases from J, the gap between germline ends came to 19 bases. The CDR3 DNA sequence: TGTGCCAGCAGTATGACTCCTTATTATCTAAACCAAGAGACCCAGTACTTC. It yields the protein CASSMTPYYLNQETQYF.

CDR3 amino acids: CASSHALGQGSLEAFF. CDR3 nucleotide sequence: TGTGCCAGCAGTCATGCACTGGGACAGGGTTCTCTAGAAGCTTTCTTT. The V and J genes are TRBV6-6 and TRBJ1-1, with 9 bases fitting TRBD1. This CDR3 spans 16 amino acids. The germline V gene has CDR1 MNHNY and CDR2 SVGAGI (reference sequence). Trimming removed 5 bases from V and 8 bases from J; junction bases left unmatched: 15.

This chain connects TRBV5-1 to TRBJ2-7; perhaps TRBD2 as D (5 bases). The V gene's germline CDR1 is SGHRS and CDR2 YFSETQ. This CDR3 comprises 14 residues. V gave up 1 base and J gave up 6 bases, with 14 bases separating them. DNA of the CDR3: TGCGCCAGCAGCTTGACGAGTAAGAGGGTCGAGCAGTACTTC. Protein: CASSLTSKRVEQYF.

The chain carries TRBV24-1 and TRBJ2-7, with D hard to call. Deletions cut 3 bases from V and 3 bases from J, with 11 bases between. This CDR3 is 14 amino acids long. The germline gives CDR1 KGHDR, CDR2 SFDVKD. The CDR3 DNA reads TGTGCCACCAGTGATGACTCCAACCTCTACGAGCAGTACTTC. Its protein product is CATSDDSNLYEQYF.

The V and J genes are TRBV27 and TRBJ1-2, with D perhaps TRBD1 (5 bases). The germline CDR1 and CDR2 sequences are MNHEY and SMNVEV (reference sequence). V lost 6 bases to trimming and J lost 4 bases, with 18 bases between them. The CDR3 is 15 residues long. The CDR3 region is CASRPPGVTGYGYTF. The CDR3 DNA sequence: TGTGCCAGCAGACCACCGGGGGTAACAGGCTATGGCTACACCTTC.

V usage is TRBV18 and J usage is TRBJ1-5; 9 bases line up with TRBD1. This CDR3 spans 14 amino acids. Germline CDR1 reads KGHSH; CDR2 reads LQKENI. The J segment lost 4 bases and the V segment lost 4 bases, leaving 2 bases of the junction unmatched. CDR3: CASSQTGGNQPQHF. The CDR3 DNA sequence: TGTGCCAGCTCACAGACAGGGGGGAATCAGCCCCAGCATTTT. Supplemented by reference TRBV18 and TRBJ1-5, the full variable domain reads NAGVMQNPRHLVRRRGQEARLRCSPMKGHSHVYWYRQLPEEGLKFMVYLQKENIIDESGMPKERFSAEFPKEGPSILRIQQVVRGDSAAYFCASSQTGGNQPQHFGDGTRLSIL.

This chain uses TRBV5-8 with TRBJ1-5; D may be TRBD1 (5 bases). Germline CDR1 and CDR2: SGHTS and YDEGEE. Trimming stripped 3 bases from V and 1 base from J, with 8 bases between. CDR3 size: 14 residues. The CDR3 is CASSSQGSNQPQHF. The CDR3 bases are TGTGCCAGCAGCTCCCAGGGAAGCAATCAGCCCCAGCATTTT.

This clone was counted only a few times. The CDR3: CASRIHGQGYGYTF. In DNA form, the CDR3 reads TGTGCCAGCAGGATCCATGGACAGGGATATGGCTACACCTTC. V and J are TRBV2 and TRBJ1-2; 8 bases map to TRBD1. Germline CDR1 SNHLY, CDR2 FYNNEI. This CDR3 has 14 residues. The J segment lost 5 bases and the V segment lost 6 bases, leaving 8 bases of the junction unmatched. Together with reference TRBV2 and TRBJ1-2, the CDR3 gives the full variable domain: EPEVTQTPSHQVTQMGQEVILRCVPISNHLYFYWYRQILGQKVEFLVSFYNNEISEKSEIFDDQFSVERPDGSNFTLKIRSTKLEDSAMYFCASRIHGQGYGYTFGSGTRLTVV.

This clone was detected only once. The V call is TRBV7-9, the J call TRBJ1-2; 7 bases are a match to TRBD1. The trim removed 7 bases at V and 5 bases at J, leaving 22 bases unmatched. This CDR3 is built from 18 residues. Germline CDR1 and CDR2: SEHNR and FQNEAQ (reference sequence). Written as DNA, the CDR3 is TGTGCCAGCACCCTACCCCTAACAGGGGTGACCACGTCTTATGGCTACACCTTC. Residues: CASTLPLTGVTTSYGYTF.

The chain combines TRBV27 with TRBJ2-3, with D possibly being TRBD2 (6 bases). CDR1 and CDR2 (germline): MNHEY, SMNVEV (reference sequence). The CDR3 runs 14 residues. V lost 6 bases, J lost 2 bases, and 12 bases lay in between. This CDR3 reads CASRRDSITDTQYF. In nucleotides, the CDR3 is TGTGCCAGCAGGCGGGACTCTATCACAGATACGCAGTATTTT.

This chain connects TRBV19 to TRBJ1-1; 7 bases align to TRBD1. Germline-derived CDR1 and CDR2 are LNHDA and SQIVND (reference sequence). V dropped 6 bases and J dropped 1; count of bases not matched to a gene: 5. The CDR3 is made up of 14 amino acids. The CDR3 bases are TGTGCCAGTAGGATACGGACAGGGAACACTGAAGCTTTCTTT. Its protein product is CASRIRTGNTEAFF.

DNA for the CDR3: TGTGCCAGTACCTCAAAGGGAGCAGAATTTGGAAACACCATATATTTT. As protein: CASTSKGAEFGNTIYF. V usage is TRBV19 and J usage is TRBJ1-3; no reliable D call. Germline V gene lookup returns CDR1 LNHDA and CDR2 SQIVND (reference sequence). The CDR3 contains 16 residues. V was cut by 7 bases and J by 3 bases, with 19 bases left in between.

The CDR3 sequence: CASSQVKLTGGYEQYF. The CDR3 DNA is TGTGCCAGCAGCCAAGTTAAACTGACAGGGGGGTACGAGCAGTACTTC. The chain carries TRBV14 and TRBJ2-7; TRBD1 matches at 9 bases. The CDR3 contains 16 residues. The V gene's germline CDR1 is SGHDN and CDR2 FVKESK. After removal of 1 base from V and 4 bases from J, the junction contained 8 bases not matched to a gene.

The DNA of the CDR3 is TGCAGTGCTAGTCGGACTAGCGGGGCGGGGGAGCAGTACTTC. Translation: CSASRTSGAGEQYF. The chain carries TRBV20-1 and TRBJ2-7; 12 bases line up with TRBD2. This CDR3 comprises 14 residues. CDR1 is DFQATT and CDR2 is SNEGSKA in the germline V gene (reference sequence). V was clipped by 3 bases and J by 7 bases; unmatched bases: 7.

CDR3 amino acids: CASSAGRGYNEQFF. The DNA of the CDR3 is TGCGCCAGCAGCGCAGGGAGGGGGTACAATGAGCAGTTCTTC. The chain couples TRBV5-1 to TRBJ2-1; a possible D gene is TRBD2 (7 bases). Germline-derived CDR1 and CDR2 are SGHRS and YFSETQ. CDR3 length equals 14 residues. Trimming cost V 4 bases and J 4 bases, with 12 bases left between them.

The chain has TRBV6-5 and TRBJ1-3; 9 nucleotides line up with TRBD1. This CDR3 is built from 14 residues. V was clipped by 10 bases and J by 6 bases; unmatched bases: 10. Germline V gene sequence: CDR1 MNHEY, CDR2 SVGAGI. The DNA for the CDR3 is TGTGCCACTACACAGGGGGCCGCCCTAAACACCATATATTTT. Residues: CATTQGAALNTIYF.

The gene calls are TRBV5-1 and TRBJ2-1, with TRBD1 as a possible D gene (5 bases). Germline CDR1 reads SGHRS; CDR2 reads YFSETQ. Trimming removed 4 bases from V and 1 base from J, with 12 bases in between. The CDR3 consists of 15 residues. CDR3 residues: CASSHGHQSYNEQFF. The CDR3 DNA is TGCGCCAGCAGCCACGGACATCAGTCCTACAATGAGCAGTTCTTC.

The chain recombines TRBV7-9 with TRBJ2-5; D unresolved. The CDR3 has 12 amino acids. Germline CDR1 reads SEHNR; CDR2 reads FQNEAQ (reference sequence). With 5 bases removed from V and 5 bases from J, the gap between germline ends came to 9 bases. The CDR3 DNA follows: TGTGCCAGCAGCCCTCGCGGTGAGACCCAGTACTTC. It encodes CASSPRGETQYF.